A single TCR beta chain is shown here with its context. V lost 8 bases to trimming and J lost 0 bases, with 11 bases between them. The CDR3 sequence is 14 residues long. CD8+ and CD4+ T cells circulating in blood were sequenced for TCR beta. Controls were age- and sex-matched healthy donors. This record comes from a study of CD8 T cells in Susac syndrome. Random hexamers were used to reverse transcribe the RNA input (roughly 0.5 to 1 ug). A multiplex approach, immunoSEQ multiplex PCR, amplified TCR beta CDR3 across 54 Vbeta and 13 Jbeta. Using its own MiXCR run on the immunoSEQ multiplex PCR reads, TCRdb lists one record per CDR3 protein. This repertoire shows tens of thousands of distinct CDR3 sequences, roughly nine tenths found once; its top ten account for roughly 0.2%.

The V and J genes are TRBV12-3 or TRBV12-4 and TRBJ1-5, with unresolved D. The TCR was taken from a human donor in good health. The sequenced sample was CD8+ T cells from PBMCs. The CDR3 loop reads CASEKAGSNQPQHF. CDR3 coding DNA: TGTGCCAGCGAAAAGGCAGGTAGCAATCAGCCCCAGCATTTT.